In its sample, the clone carrying this TCR beta chain was seen once. Its antigen is as yet unknown. The ends were cut back, 5 bases at V and 0 bases at J, with 17 bases in the middle. Per the germline V gene, CDR1 is MGHRA and CDR2 is YSYEKL. The CDR3 extends over 17 amino acids. In the naive CD8 group, cells lacked CD45RO and were positively selected for CCR7, so terminally differentiated effector memory CD45RA+ cells were left out. This specimen belongs to a study of shared clonotypes between healthy human individuals. Study findings and constraints: Measured sharing among donors was expected to vary with sequencing depth.

Across several immunoSEQ plates, the genomic DNA of each subset was split evenly. Some clones are missing from TCRdb's copy, which holds only in-frame ones; the method was immunoSEQ multiplex PCR. The sample gives roughly 650,000 clones, 95% to 97% of which show up once; about 0.11% is in the top ten. The rearrangement uses TRBV4-1 and TRBJ2-1; D possibly matches TRBD1 or TRBD2 (7 bases each). The sequenced sample consisted of naive CD8+ T cells sorted from blood. This TCR came from a woman under 40 in good health. For the CDR3, the DNA is TGCGCCAGCAGCTCCCAGGGGGGGCAATCCTCCTACAATGAGCAGTTCTTC. Translation gives CASSSQGGQSSYNEQFF.